This entry describes one TCR beta chain. The germline CDR1 and CDR2 sequences are SQVTM and ANQGSEA. V was pared by 4 bases and J by 1 base, with 7 bases between. CDR3 size: 12 residues. Sequencing used immunoSEQ multiplex PCR; TCRdb keeps in-frame clones, though not all of them. This table has 98,000 or so clones, 95% appearing once. The data derive from a study of technical replicates of blood from several donors. The source is a human donor in good health. The chain joins TRBV29-1 to TRBJ1-1; unclear D gene. The sample consisted of T cells isolated from PBMCs. DNA for the CDR3: TGCAGCGTTGGAGTACCGAACACTGAAGCTTTCTTT. It codes for CSVGVPNTEAFF. Using reference TRBV29-1 and TRBJ1-1 for the parts outside the CDR3, the full variable domain is SAVISQKPSRDICQRGTSLTIQCQVDSQVTMMFWYRQQPGQSLTLIATANQGSEATYESGFVIDKFPISRPNLTFSTLTVSNMSPEDSSIYLCSVGVPNTEAFFGQGTRLTVV.